The present TCR beta chain was sequenced within a study of blood T cell repertoires in COVID-19. V dropped 10 bases and J dropped 5; count of bases not matched to a gene: 16. CDR1 and CDR2 (germline): MNHEY, SVGAGI. The length of the CDR3 is 15 residues. Only in-frame clones appear in the TCRdb table, and some are missing; sequencing was by immunoSEQ multiplex PCR. The repertoire has under 150,000 clones, 90% of them found once; the top ten carry roughly 2%. V is TRBV6-5 and J is TRBJ1-2; the match to TRBD1 covers 7 bases. The material sequenced was peripheral blood. This receptor was taken from a human donor with active COVID-19. The donor label of this sample is uncertain. In nucleotides, the CDR3 is TGTGCCATCAAACGACAGGGCGATACGTCATATGGCTACACCTTC. It is translated as CAIKRQGDTSYGYTF.